The 10 T cell receptor beta chains reported below all come from one sample, sequenced in a study of cytomegalovirus exposure and HLA in healthy donors. Generated by immunoSEQ multiplex PCR, the TCRdb table keeps only in-frame clones and is missing some. The table lists a few hundred thousand clones, approximately 90% of them singletons. What was sequenced was PBMCs. The receptors come from a woman in her late teens or twenties in good health and CMV-seronegative.

This chain links TRBV7-2 with TRBJ2-1; 9 bases are shared with TRBD2. The CDR3 runs 17 residues. Germline values: CDR1 SGHTA, CDR2 FQGNSA. J lost 7 bases, V lost 1 base, and 11 bases had no gene match. The CDR3 spells CASSLDPRLAGLNEQFF. As DNA, the CDR3 is TGTGCCAGCAGCTTAGATCCCCGCCTAGCGGGATTAAATGAGCAGTTCTTC.

This chain uses TRBV19 with TRBJ2-3; D not certain. Germline values: CDR1 LNHDA, CDR2 SQIVND (reference sequence). This CDR3 region has 13 residues. Trimming pared 7 bases from V and 0 bases from J, leaving 8 bases between. CDR3 protein: CASKWASTDTQYF. In DNA form, the CDR3 reads TGTGCCAGTAAATGGGCGAGCACAGATACGCAGTATTTT.

In this sample, this clone turned up once. The CDR3 region is CASSSAPTGNQPQHF. CDR3 nucleotide sequence: TGTGCCAGCAGCTCAGCCCCTACAGGGAATCAGCCCCAGCATTTT. The rearrangement links TRBV11-2 to TRBJ1-5; maybe TRBD1 (6 bases). The V and J ends lost 4 bases and 4 bases respectively, with 14 bases between them. Germline CDR1 reads SGHAT; CDR2 reads FQNNGV. The CDR3 is 15 residues long.

This sequence joins TRBV9 and TRBJ1-1; D gene ambiguous. This CDR3 contains 15 residues. Trimming took off 3 bases at V and 2 bases at J, with 14 bases between the two ends. Germline CDR1 is SGDLS and CDR2 is YYNGEE. The CDR3 reads CASSDVTEGNTEAFF. The CDR3 DNA is TGTGCCAGCAGCGACGTAACAGAGGGTAACACTGAAGCTTTCTTT.

The V gene is TRBV6-6, the J gene TRBJ2-7; maybe TRBD1 (6 bases). Germline assignment: CDR1 MNHNY and CDR2 SVGAGI (reference sequence). V lost 2 bases, J lost 3 bases, and 11 bases lay in between. CDR3 length: 14 residues. The CDR3 here is CASSYGTTFYEQYF. The CDR3 DNA is TGTGCCAGCAGTTACGGGACAACCTTCTACGAGCAGTACTTC.

This rearrangement joins TRBV23-1 to TRBJ2-1; 8 bases align to TRBD1. TRBV23-1 counts as an open reading frame of uncertain function. There are 18 residues in the CDR3. Trimming removed 2 bases from V and 0 bases from J; junction bases left unmatched: 9. Here the CDR3 reads CASSQKLLGQGSYNEQFF. In nucleotides, the CDR3 is TGCGCCAGCAGTCAAAAACTTCTAGGACAGGGCTCCTACAATGAGCAGTTCTTC.

The gene calls are TRBV5-1 and TRBJ2-2; 10 bases align to TRBD2. V gave up 3 bases and J gave up 0 bases; unmatched junction bases: 8. The CDR3 extends over 18 amino acids. Germline V gene data show CDR1 as SGHRS and CDR2 as YFSETQ. CDR3 nucleotide sequence: TGCGCCAGCAGCTCGAGGACTAGCGGCTTCGCGAACACCGGGGAGCTGTTTTTT. The encoded protein is CASSSRTSGFANTGELFF.

This chain uses TRBV28 with TRBJ1-1; D perhaps matches TRBD1 (6 bases). Between the trimmed V and J ends, which lost 6 bases and 5 bases, there was a span of 13 bases. The CDR3 extends over 13 amino acids. Germline-derived CDR1 and CDR2 are MDHEN and SYDVKM. For the CDR3, the DNA is TGTGCCAGCAGCCGACAGGACTGGACTGAAGCTTTCTTT. The encoded protein is CASSRQDWTEAFF.

V usage is TRBV28 and J usage is TRBJ2-1, with 13 nucleotides matching TRBD2. V dropped 7 bases and J dropped 10; count of bases not matched to a gene: 13. Germline CDR1 is MDHEN and CDR2 is SYDVKM. The CDR3 contains 16 residues. CDR3 amino acids: CASTYSGTSGIVEQFF. The CDR3 DNA is TGTGCCAGCACCTACTCTGGGACTAGCGGGATAGTAGAGCAGTTCTTC.

The V call is TRBV5-4, the J call TRBJ2-7; D unclear. The CDR3 has 14 amino acids. CDR1 is SGHNT and CDR2 is YYREEE in the germline V gene (reference sequence). Deletions cut 4 bases from V and 0 bases from J, with 11 bases between. As DNA, the CDR3 is TGTGCCAGCAGCCCTACGCTGAGCTCCTACGAGCAGTACTTC. Its protein is CASSPTLSSYEQYF. The full variable domain, rest sourced from reference TRBV5-4 and TRBJ2-7, is ETGVTQSPTHLIKTRGQQVTLRCSSQSGHNTVSWYQQALGQGPQFIFQYYREEENGRGNFPPRFSGLQFPNYSSELNVNALELDDSALYLCASSPTLSSYEQYFGPGTRLTVT.